The clone carrying this T cell receptor beta chain appeared many times. Its antigen is unidentified. Beta-chain TCR CDR3 regions were amplified from RNA transcripts. After a first-round RT-PCR with HTBI primers, a second-round multiplex PCR was run. MiXCR, applied by TCRdb to the multiplex PCR reads, yields one record per CDR3 protein. This sample has about 1.2 million distinct CDR3 sequences; 35% to 40% occur once, and the top ten carry over 8.5%. Pregnancy or lactation, uncontrolled infections and other autoimmune diseases were grounds for excluding patients. This sample is drawn from a study of Graves' ophthalmopathy and Graves' hyperthyroidism. On the study more broadly: Ophthalmopathy absent within 18 months of follow-up marked hyperthyroidism as stable. Study results and caveats: A model of 13 signatures distinguished ophthalmopathy from stable hyperthyroidism at around 90% sensitivity and 70% to 84% specificity. Most clonotypes expanded in thyroid above 0.001 frequency were present in blood too.

The length of the CDR3 is 14 residues. Germline CDR1 and CDR2: SEHNR and FQNEAQ (reference sequence). With V trimmed by 3 bases and J by 5 bases, 4 bases remained unmatched. The sequence was obtained from an adult man with Graves' hyperthyroidism. The genes are TRBV7-9 and TRBJ1-1, with 9 bases identical to TRBD1. The sample taken for sequencing was peripheral blood or thyroid tissue (not recorded which). CDR3 sequence reads: CASSLGQGKTEAFF. The CDR3 DNA follows: TGTGCCAGCAGCTTGGGACAGGGCAAGACTGAAGCTTTCTTT.